These 24 T cell receptor beta chains were sequenced from one sample in a study of T cell changes during pregnancy in multiple sclerosis. Assay: immunoSEQ multiplex PCR; the TCRdb copy retains only in-frame clones and omits some. In the table there are more than 45,000 clones, 90% to 95% of which are singletons. Here the sequenced sample was CD4+ T cells from peripheral blood mononuclear cells, taken in the first trimester of pregnancy. The source is a female donor with multiple sclerosis, enrolled in a pregnancy study.

V usage is TRBV27 and J usage is TRBJ1-2, with D unclear. Looked up from germline, CDR1 is MNHEY and CDR2 is SMNVEV (reference sequence). V lost 4 bases, J lost 0 bases, and 12 bases lay in between. This CDR3 has 15 residues. The CDR3 DNA is TGTGCCAGCAGTTCGCGGGCAGGAGCTAACTATGGCTACACCTTC. Protein product: CASSSRAGANYGYTF.

The rearrangement uses TRBV7-6 and TRBJ2-5, with 10 bases aligning to TRBD1. V lost 5 bases, J lost 5 bases, and 14 bases stayed unmatched. The CDR3 totals 17 residues. Germline loops: CDR1 SGHVS, CDR2 FNYEAQ. The CDR3 bases are TGTGCCAGCAGCCCCCAGTCTGGGACAGGGGCTGGTGAGACCCAGTACTTC. Protein product: CASSPQSGTGAGETQYF.

The chain employs TRBV5-8 and TRBJ2-7; a weak D match, TRBD1 (5 bases). The germline V gene encodes CDR1 SGHTS and CDR2 YDEGEE. V lost 3 bases to trimming and J lost 7 bases, with 14 bases between them. This CDR3 is 13 amino acids long. This chain's CDR3 is CASSWIGVQEQYF. The CDR3 region has the DNA TGTGCCAGCAGCTGGATAGGGGTCCAGGAGCAGTACTTC.

The chain employs TRBV5-1 and TRBJ2-2; D not certain. The CDR3 has 14 amino acids. Germline-derived CDR1 and CDR2 are SGHRS and YFSETQ. V lost 2 bases, J lost 4 bases, and 9 bases lay in between. CDR3 in DNA: TGCGCCAGCAGCTTAATTGGAGCCACCGGGGAGCTGTTTTTT. Translating gives CASSLIGATGELFF.

V gene TRBV12-5 combines with J gene TRBJ1-2; 10 bases agree with TRBD1. V dropped 11 bases and J dropped 6; count of bases not matched to a gene: 12. This CDR3 region has 14 residues. Germline V gives CDR1 LGHNT, CDR2 FRNRAP. The CDR3 coding sequence is TGTGCTCAGTCCGGGACAGGGGCGGGAGATGGCTACACCTTC. Translation gives CAQSGTGAGDGYTF.

This chain links TRBV6-1 with TRBJ1-6, with no clear D. Trimming cost V 6 bases and J 7 bases, with 7 bases left between them. CDR3 size: 12 residues. Looked up from germline, CDR1 is MNHNS and CDR2 is SASEGT. In DNA, the CDR3 is TGTGCCAGCAGGGAAAGCAATTCACCCCTCCACTTT. This gives the protein CASRESNSPLHF.

This clone is a singleton in its sample. The chain couples TRBV2 to TRBJ2-7, with a possible D match to TRBD1 (5 bases). Trimming removed 1 base from V and 4 bases from J, with 14 bases in between. This CDR3 contains 15 residues. Germline lookup yields CDR1 SNHLY and CDR2 FYNNEI. As DNA, the CDR3 is TGTGCCAGCAGTGAAGTCCTAGGGGCCAAGTACGAGCAGTACTTC. Its translation: CASSEVLGAKYEQYF.

This chain uses TRBV5-4 with TRBJ1-1; a possible D gene is TRBD1 (5 bases). V was cut by 3 bases and J by 1 base, with 13 bases left in between. This CDR3 spans 15 amino acids. CDR1 SGHNT and CDR2 YYREEE come from the germline V gene (reference sequence). The DNA of the CDR3 is TGTGCCAGCAGCTGGGTTTCTGGGGCGAACACTGAAGCTTTCTTT. This sequence encodes CASSWVSGANTEAFF. The complete variable domain, with remaining parts taken from reference TRBV5-4 and TRBJ1-1, reads ETGVTQSPTHLIKTRGQQVTLRCSSQSGHNTVSWYQQALGQGPQFIFQYYREEENGRGNFPPRFSGLQFPNYSSELNVNALELDDSALYLCASSWVSGANTEAFFGQGTRLTVV.

The chain carries TRBV7-3 and TRBJ2-2; the D gene is possibly TRBD2 (5 bases). Per germline, CDR1 SGHTA and CDR2 FQGTGA. The CDR3 covers 13 residues. V was shortened by 8 bases and J by 5 bases, with 12 bases between the two germline ends. The CDR3 spells CASGVGVTGELFF. For the CDR3, the DNA is TGTGCCAGCGGTGTGGGAGTAACCGGGGAGCTGTTTTTT.

The chain employs TRBV5-1 and TRBJ1-2; D is perhaps TRBD1 (6 bases). The germline gives CDR1 SGHRS, CDR2 YFSETQ. This CDR3 is built from 15 residues. Trimming removed 3 bases from V and 9 bases from J, with 21 bases in between. CDR3 in DNA: TGCGCCAGCAGCTCCCCGACAGGCAACTTTCCCCGCTACACCTTC. Translated, it gives CASSSPTGNFPRYTF.

The V call is TRBV4-1, the J call TRBJ1-2; 9 nucleotides line up with TRBD1. Unmatched junction bases numbered 10, after V lost 5 bases and J lost 0 bases. The germline V gene has CDR1 MGHRA and CDR2 YSYEKL. CDR3 size: 17 residues. The DNA of the CDR3 is TGCGCCAGCAGCGACCACAGGGGGCACCGGACTAACTATGGCTACACCTTC. Its protein product is CASSDHRGHRTNYGYTF.

V usage is TRBV7-9 and J usage is TRBJ2-7; 8 bases line up with TRBD1. The V segment lost 5 bases and the J segment 6 bases; nucleotides outside the gene matches: 18. The CDR3 loop spans 17 amino acids. Germline assignment: CDR1 SEHNR and CDR2 FQNEAQ (reference sequence). The CDR3 DNA sequence: TGTGCCAGCAGCCCTAGGGACAGGCTTTTAGGGGGTTCCGAGCAGTACTTC. Amino acids: CASSPRDRLLGGSEQYF.

The DNA of the CDR3 is TGTGCCAGCAGTGAATGGGACAGGAATTCACCCCTCCACTTT. Protein sequence: CASSEWDRNSPLHF. This chain uses TRBV2 with TRBJ1-6; 8 positions match TRBD1. Trimming took 2 bases from V and 7 from J; bases not matched to a gene: 1. The CDR3 contains 14 residues. Per germline, CDR1 SNHLY and CDR2 FYNNEI.

The rearrangement joins TRBV7-9 to TRBJ2-1; D might be TRBD2 (6 bases). The CDR3 is 14 residues long. Per the germline V gene, CDR1 is SEHNR and CDR2 is FQNEAQ (reference sequence). Trimming took 6 bases from V and 0 from J, leaving 9 bases between them. The CDR3 DNA is TGTGCCAGCAGACAGACTAGCTCCTACAATGAGCAGTTCTTC. It translates to CASRQTSSYNEQFF.

J is TRBJ1-5 and V is TRBV2, with D possibly being TRBD1 (6 bases). Looked up from germline, CDR1 is SNHLY and CDR2 is FYNNEI. The CDR3 covers 14 residues. V dropped 6 bases and J dropped 5 bases, with 14 bases sitting between them. The CDR3 reads CASRDRGFDQPQHF. As DNA, the CDR3 is TGTGCCAGCAGGGATAGGGGGTTTGATCAGCCCCAGCATTTT.

The rearrangement links TRBV7-9 to TRBJ1-4, with D possibly matching TRBD1 (5 bases). Germline CDR1 is SEHNR and CDR2 is FQNEAQ (reference sequence). Trimming removed 4 bases at V and 3 bases at J, with 18 bases between. CDR3 length equals 17 residues. CDR3 coding DNA: TGTGCCAGCAGCTCCTTCGGGGGGGGGAAGGCTAATGAAAAACTGTTTTTT. Translating it yields CASSSFGGGKANEKLFF.

The J gene is TRBJ1-2, the V gene TRBV5-4; D not certain. CDR3 size: 16 residues. From germline, CDR1 is SGHNT and CDR2 YYREEE (reference sequence). The germline V and J ends were trimmed by 3 bases and 1 base, with 16 bases remaining between them. CDR3 sequence: CASSWPPGVVNYGYTF. The CDR3 DNA reads TGTGCCAGCAGCTGGCCCCCCGGAGTGGTTAACTATGGCTACACCTTC.

Only one count was recorded for this clone. The V call is TRBV7-9, the J call TRBJ2-7; 10 positions match TRBD1. Per the germline V gene, CDR1 is SEHNR and CDR2 is FQNEAQ (reference sequence). The CDR3 covers 14 residues. The V segment lost 5 bases and the J segment 3 bases; nucleotides outside the gene matches: 4. Here the CDR3 DNA reads TGTGCCAGCAGCCTTGGGACAGGGGTCTACGAGCAGTACTTC. Its protein is CASSLGTGVYEQYF.

This chain joins TRBV7-8 and TRBJ1-4, with D possibly matching TRBD1 (6 bases). CDR3 length: 17 residues. The V end was cut by 6 bases, the J end by 7 bases, with 24 bases between. Germline CDR1 SGHVS, CDR2 FQNEAQ. Here the CDR3 reads CASRLTRGWGIGEKLFF. CDR3 nucleotide sequence: TGTGCCAGCAGACTAACAAGGGGGTGGGGGATCGGTGAAAAACTGTTTTTT.

V is TRBV19 and J is TRBJ2-1, with 8 bases that match TRBD2. V lost 5 bases, J lost 7 bases, and 10 bases stayed unmatched. The CDR3 sequence is 15 residues long. Per germline, CDR1 LNHDA and CDR2 SQIVND (reference sequence). The CDR3, as DNA: TGTGCCAGTAGTCCCTTCGGCGGGGGGCCGAATGAGCAGTTCTTC. Protein product: CASSPFGGGPNEQFF.

The chain recombines TRBV29-1 with TRBJ2-3, with TRBD2 matching 8 bases. CDR1 and CDR2 from the germline V gene are SQVTM and ANQGSEA. J was trimmed by 4 bases and V by 5 bases; bases with no gene match: 8. The CDR3 length is 14 residues. CDR3 region: CSVLPGGTPDTQYF. The CDR3, as DNA: TGCAGCGTTCTTCCGGGGGGGACTCCAGATACGCAGTATTTT.

This sequence joins TRBV15 and TRBJ2-7, with TRBD2 matching 8 bases. Germline V gene lookup returns CDR1 LNHNV and CDR2 YYDKDF (reference sequence). Trimming removed 4 bases from V and 3 bases from J; junction bases left unmatched: 5. The CDR3 spans 14 residues. The CDR3 spells CATSKSGGNYEQYF. CDR3 coding DNA: TGTGCCACCAGCAAAAGCGGGGGCAACTACGAGCAGTACTTC.

The chain recombines TRBV19 with TRBJ2-1; no reliable D call. V was clipped by 4 bases and J by 5 bases, with 12 bases between them. CDR1 and CDR2 from the germline V gene are LNHDA and SQIVND (reference sequence). This CDR3 has 14 residues. The DNA for the CDR3 is TGTGCCAGTAGTAGAATTCGAACAGACAATGAGCAGTTCTTC. Amino acids: CASSRIRTDNEQFF.

This rearrangement joins TRBV29-1 to TRBJ1-1; 8 bases line up with TRBD1. CDR3 length equals 15 residues. Germline V gene lookup returns CDR1 SQVTM and CDR2 ANQGSEA. The V gene end was trimmed by 3 bases and the J gene end by 0 bases; junction bases not matched to a gene: 6. The CDR3 is CSVDRGQGMNTEAFF. CDR3 nucleotide sequence: TGCAGCGTTGACAGGGGGCAGGGGATGAACACTGAAGCTTTCTTT.